This T cell receptor beta chain stems from a study of blood T cell repertoires in COVID-19. Study-wide background: COVID-19 samples from acute and convalescent phases originated in the United States, Italy and Spain. Nucleic acid was either cDNA or gDNA, and it came from T cells, B-cell-depleted T cells, or PBMCs.

Enrollment of patients from Seattle took place during active infection, with longitudinal follow-up. The CDR3 totals 15 residues. How the authors handled the data: How many nucleated cells were present was estimated from reference gene primer amplification. Clones were read by immunoSEQ multiplex PCR, and TCRdb kept only the in-frame ones, dropping some. V and J calls and clone size follow that table, whereas D and trimming were derived from the DNA. Among 360,000 or so clones listed, over 85% were seen once. The gene calls are TRBV21-1 and TRBJ1-2. TRBV21-1 is listed as a pseudogene. The sequence derives from a woman aged 60-70 years with COVID-19, enrolled during active disease. The sequenced material came from peripheral blood. The CDR3 loop reads CASSKDPGLGSSYTF. The CDR3 nucleotides are TGTGCCAGCAGCAAAGATCCCGGCTTGGGGAGTAGCTACACCTTC.